Listed below are T cell receptor beta chains from one sample, sequenced in a study of blood T cell repertoires in COVID-19. Sequenced by immunoSEQ multiplex PCR; TCRdb stores in-frame clones only, minus some. This table holds some 390,000 clones, more than 85% found once. The specimen sequenced was peripheral blood. The receptors were gathered from a human donor in a cohort sampled during active COVID-19. The CDR3 runs from the conserved cysteine through the conserved F or W. Each record gives: V gene, D gene, clone size, J gene, CDR3 DNA, CDR3 protein. D genes are given only for firm matches. Clone size is stated in some rows and not others, as once, few, many or a class when expanded.

>TRBV28|TRBD2|-|TRBJ2-1
TGTGCCAGCAGCCTCGGGGGCAGCGGGAGCCATGAGCAGTTCTTC
CASSLGGSGSHEQFF
>TRBV13|TRBD2|once|TRBJ2-1
TGTGCCAGCAGCTTAGGACTAGCGGGACCCAATGAGCAGTTCTTC
CASSLGLAGPNEQFF
>TRBV3-1/TRBV3-2|TRBD2|-|TRBJ2-5
TGTGCCAGCAGCCCTCCGGGACTAGCGGGCCTCGAGGTCCAGTACTTC
CASSPPGLAGLEVQYF
>TRBV15|-|-|TRBJ1-6
TGTGCCACCAGCAGGGAACTACGGTCACCCCTCCACTTT
CATSRELRSPLHF
>TRBV11-3|TRBD2|-|TRBJ2-1
TGTGCCAGCAGCTTAGGACCCAGCGGGGGGTACAATGAGCAGTTCTTC
CASSLGPSGGYNEQFF
>TRBV5-1|-|-|TRBJ2-7
TGCGCCAGCAGCCCAACCGGCGGCCCGCGGGAGCAGTACTTC
CASSPTGGPREQYF
>TRBV7-2|TRBD2|-|TRBJ2-4
TGTGCCAGCAGCTTAGCCGCGGATAGCGGGGGCCACTTC
CASSLAADSGGHF
>TRBV18|-|-|TRBJ1-5
TGTGCCAGCTCTTACTCAGGGGATGGGCAGCCCCAGCATTTT
CASSYSGDGQPQHF
>TRBV9|TRBD2|-|TRBJ2-3
TGTGCCAGCAGTCCTAGCGGGGGGCCTCCAGATACGCAGTATTTT
CASSPSGGPPDTQYF
>TRBV28|-|-|TRBJ2-7
TGTGCCAGCAGTTTCGGAGGGAGAGGGGACGAGCAGTACTTC
CASSFGGRGDEQYF
>TRBV5-1|TRBD1|-|TRBJ2-1
TGCGCCAGCAGCCCGCCCGGGGACAGGGATAATGAGCAGTTCTTC
CASSPPGDRDNEQFF
>TRBV7-3|TRBD1|few|TRBJ1-1
TGTGCCAGCAGCGTTCAGGGGGGAATGAACACTGAAGCTTTCTTT
CASSVQGGMNTEAFF
>TRBV18|TRBD1|-|TRBJ1-1
TGTGCCAGCTCCCAGGGGGGCTTGGACACTGAAGCTTTCTTT
CASSQGGLDTEAFF
>TRBV5-1|TRBD1|once|TRBJ1-6
TGCGCCAGCAGCTTGGGAGCAGGGGGTCCCATTCCCCTCCACTTT
CASSLGAGGPIPLHF
>TRBV19|-|-|TRBJ2-5
TGTGCCAGTAGTATAGATCTAGCGACAGAGACCCAGTACTTC
CASSIDLATETQYF
>TRBV19|-|few|TRBJ1-1
TGTGCCAGTAGTACCCAGATGAACACTGAAGCTTTCTTT
CASSTQMNTEAFF
>TRBV4-1|-|-|TRBJ2-4
TGCGCCAGCAGCCAAGGTGTTCTAAGAGATCAGGGGGCCAAAAACATTCAGTACTTC
CASSQGVLRDQGAKNIQYF
>TRBV30|-|-|TRBJ2-3
TGTGCCTGGAGTCGGGCTAGCGCCGGCACAGATACGCAGTATTTT
CAWSRASAGTDTQYF
>TRBV30|-|-|TRBJ2-7
TGTGCCTGGACGGCGGGATCCTACGAGCAGTACTTC
CAWTAGSYEQYF
>TRBV5-1|-|-|TRBJ1-2
TGCGCCAGCAGCGCGGGGGGCACGAACTATGGCTACACCTTC
CASSAGGTNYGYTF
>TRBV18|TRBD1|-|TRBJ1-2
TGTGCCAGCTCACCAGGACAGGCGGGATGCACCTTC
CASSPGQAGCTF
>TRBV4-1|-|-|TRBJ2-2
TGCGCCAGCAGCCAAGGCCTAGCGCCGAACACCGGGGAGCTGTTTTTT
CASSQGLAPNTGELFF
>TRBV7-2|TRBD1|-|TRBJ1-2
TGTGCCAGCAGCCCCACAGGGGTCGGCTATGGCTACACCTTC
CASSPTGVGYGYTF
>TRBV2|-|-|TRBJ1-2
TGTGCCAGCAGTGGGCTGGGGGGGCTCTACGGCTACACCTTC
CASSGLGGLYGYTF
>TRBV2|-|-|TRBJ2-3
TGTGCCAGCAGGGCAGGGATTTCCACAGATACGCAGTATTTT
CASRAGISTDTQYF
>TRBV29-1|TRBD2|-|TRBJ2-1
TGCAGCGCGAGGGGGCGTGTGCGACTAGCGGGAGGGCCCGGTGAGCAGTTCTTC
CSARGRVRLAGGPGEQFF
>TRBV28|-|-|TRBJ2-3
TGTGCCAGCAGTTTACGCGGGCCCACAGATACGCAGTATTTT
CASSLRGPTDTQYF
>TRBV11-2|TRBD2|-|TRBJ2-2
TGTGCCAGCAGCTTCGCCGGGACTAGCGGGGCAGGGGAGCTGTTTTTT
CASSFAGTSGAGELFF
>TRBV28|TRBD2|-|TRBJ2-1
TGTGCCAGCAGTTCGTTAGCGGGAGAACCCTACAATGAGCAGTTCTTC
CASSSLAGEPYNEQFF
>TRBV7-7|TRBD1|-|TRBJ1-5
TGTGCTAGCAGCTTAGGGGTCGGACAGGGGGAGATCGGTAATCAGCCCCAGCATTTT
CASSLGVGQGEIGNQPQHF
>TRBV5-1|-|-|TRBJ2-7
TGCGCCAGCAGCTTGGGCGGGGGCCCCATTGGGCACTACGAGCAGTACTTC
CASSLGGGPIGHYEQYF
>TRBV19|-|few|TRBJ2-3
TGTGCCAGTAGTAGAATCAGGGGGGAGGCAGATACGCAGTATTTT
CASSRIRGEADTQYF
>TRBV11-3|TRBD1|-|TRBJ1-1
TGTGCCAGCAGCCTTGCCGGGACAGGGGACAGCACTGAAGCTTTCTTT
CASSLAGTGDSTEAFF
>TRBV4-1|TRBD2|-|TRBJ2-5
TGCGCCAGCAGCCAAGTTTTTGCGGGAGGCCTCCAAGAGACCCAGTACTTC
CASSQVFAGGLQETQYF
>TRBV5-1|TRBD2|few|TRBJ2-1
TGCGCCAGCAGCTTTGCGACTAGCGGGAGGGTGATCGACAATGAGCAGTTCTTC
CASSFATSGRVIDNEQFF
>TRBV29-1|TRBD1|-|TRBJ2-3
TGCAGCGTCAACAGGGGTGGTGCGGATACGCAGTATTTT
CSVNRGGADTQYF
>TRBV9|-|-|TRBJ1-6
TGTGCCAGCAGCGCCGCAGGGTTCTATAATTCACCCCTCCACTTT
CASSAAGFYNSPLHF
>TRBV5-1|TRBD1|-|TRBJ1-1
TGCGCCAGTCCCCCCGGGACAGGGTCTTACACTGAAGCTTTCTTT
CASPPGTGSYTEAFF
>TRBV6-5|-|-|TRBJ1-5
TGTGCCAGCAGGCCTTCCGGGGGAGATAGGCAGCCCCAGCATTTT
CASRPSGGDRQPQHF
>TRBV6-5|TRBD2|-|TRBJ2-2
TGTGCCAGCAGTTTTTCACTAGCGACCGGGGAGCTGTTTTTT
CASSFSLATGELFF
>TRBV9|-|-|TRBJ2-7
TGTGCCAGCAGCGTAGGCGGGGATGCCTACGAGCAGTACTTC
CASSVGGDAYEQYF
>TRBV6-1|-|many|TRBJ1-1
TGTGCCAGCAGTGAAGCAGGGGAAAACACTGAAGCTTTCTTT
CASSEAGENTEAFF
>TRBV9|TRBD1|few|TRBJ2-2
TGTGCCAGCAGCCCTACAGGGGGCAACACCGGGGAGCTGTTTTTT
CASSPTGGNTGELFF
>TRBV2|TRBD1|-|TRBJ2-1
TGTGCCAGCACTCAAGAGGGACAGGGGTACAATGAGCAGTTCTTC
CASTQEGQGYNEQFF